This is a list of T cell receptor beta chains from one sample in a study of CD8+ T cells in alopecia areata. The data were produced by immunoSEQ multiplex PCR, yet TCRdb's version contains in-frame clones alone and is incomplete. The sample lists roughly 100,000 clones; roughly 53% were seen once. Material for sequencing was CD4+ T cells sorted from blood. These receptor sequences come from a human donor in good health. The conserved cysteine and the conserved F or W are not part of the CDR3 here. The order of the fields is J gene, CDR3 length, V gene, CDR3 protein.

>TRBJ1-5|12|TRBV28
ASNTGTGNQPQH
>TRBJ1-4|10|TRBV14
ASSRDHEKLF
>TRBJ2-4|9|TRBV2
ASSPRNIQY
>TRBJ2-1|10|TRBV29-1
SVEEKHNEQF
>TRBJ1-6|13|TRBV30
AWSVPGGSETPLH
>TRBJ2-3|12|TRBV5-1
ASSSGGAPDTQY
>TRBJ2-1|9|TRBV7-6
ASSLVSEQF
>TRBJ2-7|13|TRBV6-6
ASSRPTGYTDEQY
>TRBJ1-4|10|TRBV6-5
ASSRSGEKLF
>TRBJ1-2|16|TRBV18
ASSQSDGQGAGNYGYT
>TRBJ1-1|11|TRBV10-3
AISESWGIEAF
>TRBJ1-5|14|TRBV7-8
ASSQFSGQVNQPQH
>TRBJ1-1|11|TRBV25-1
ASKINENTEAF
>TRBJ2-7|11|TRBV19
ASSSDRGYEQY
>TRBJ1-3|12|TRBV6-1
ASSDRTGGNTIY
>TRBJ2-5|13|TRBV25-1
ASSETSGSTETQY
>TRBJ2-1|13|TRBV29-1
SVERSRTGYNEQF
>TRBJ2-2|11|TRBV27
ASSLMSIGELF
>TRBJ2-4|13|TRBV23-1
ASSSGPGILNIQY
>TRBJ1-2|12|TRBV30
AWSGLSRPHVYT
>TRBJ1-1|11|TRBV7-2
ASSRTGNTEAF
>TRBJ1-1|11|TRBV2
ASSPQGATEAF
>TRBJ2-5|11|TRBV6-1
ASARTLQETQY
>TRBJ1-2|9|TRBV29-1
SAGGVDGYT
>TRBJ1-2|11|TRBV2
ASREQGIYGYT
>TRBJ1-6|12|TRBV30
AWNQGTANSPLH
>TRBJ2-2|11|TRBV30
AWSAQGPGELF
>TRBJ1-5|12|TRBV25-1
ASSQAYSNQPQH
>TRBJ2-7|12|TRBV7-9
ASSSTSGTYEQY
>TRBJ2-1|13|TRBV27
ASRGTGGGRGEQF
>TRBJ2-7|13|TRBV6-6
ASSRQGLAVYEQY
>TRBJ1-5|12|TRBV28
ASSSGTGGQPQH
>TRBJ2-4|13|TRBV30
AWSEQGLAKNIQY
>TRBJ1-1|12|TRBV29-1
SVDYPDRGPVAF
>TRBJ1-5|10|TRBV28
ASTGGSRPQH
>TRBJ2-2|15|TRBV11-2
ASSLVPRGGGDGELF
>TRBJ2-1|15|TRBV5-1
ASSRPLSGGDQHEQF
>TRBJ2-1|13|TRBV10-3
AISATSGGANEQF
>TRBJ2-7|12|TRBV5-4
ASSLDELGYEQY
>TRBJ2-1|12|TRBV7-2
ASSFSEGVGLQF
>TRBJ1-6|10|TRBV5-1
ASSANNSPLH
>TRBJ2-3|13|TRBV4-2
ASSQEGSGTDTQY
>TRBJ1-1|13|TRBV11-2
ASSLGDRHHTEAF
>TRBJ2-3|13|TRBV9
ASSVGLIELDTQY
>TRBJ2-4|10|TRBV27
ASNFGRNIQY
>TRBJ1-1|12|TRBV5-1
ASSLDGSGTEAF
>TRBJ2-1|15|TRBV7-9
ASSLKRTSGGPGEQF
>TRBJ1-1|13|TRBV5-1
ASSLKTGGWTEAF
>TRBJ2-6|15|TRBV4-3
ASSQYSTGAGANVLT
>TRBJ2-5|13|TRBV15
ATSRGSSGEETQY
>TRBJ1-2|15|TRBV9
ASSAGGRMSRVDGYT
>TRBJ1-2|9|TRBV20-1
SARTEVGYT
>TRBJ2-3|15|TRBV5-1
ASTSLASGGAVDTQY
>TRBJ1-1|10|TRBV6-1
ASLGDTREAF